This TCR beta chain appears in the sequencing data of a study of T cell responses to AZD1222 COVID-19 vaccine. Study findings and constraints: Close to half of spike-specific TCRs reportedly recognize unmutated variant regions. Donors, mostly white British, included more females; clonal diversity was possibly underestimated.

This clone was observed a handful of times. Its antigen is unidentified. The study pooled second doses at about 4 or about 12 weeks. The CDR3 extends over 17 amino acids. The ends were cut back, 0 bases at V and 9 bases at J, with 24 bases in the middle. CDR1 and CDR2 (germline): MNHNS, SASEGT. TCRdb's copy holds only in-frame clones and misses some; the assay was immunoSEQ multiplex PCR. Among 95,000 to 150,000 clones, roughly 90% were seen once, and the ten largest hold 7.9%. V is TRBV6-1 and J is TRBJ2-7; weak D call: TRBD2 (6 bases). This receptor was identified in an adult who received the AZD1222 COVID-19 vaccine. The sample was peripheral blood, taken 28 days after the second AZD1222 dose. In DNA form, the CDR3 reads TGTGCCAGCAGTGAAGCGGACCGGAGGGTAAATGGGCTCGGGCAGTACTTC. Its translation is CASSEADRRVNGLGQYF.